These T cell receptor beta chains were read from a single sample in a study of T cells expressing NK-cell markers. One entry per CDR3 protein, without DNA, is what TCRdb gives after re-calling the 5' RACE reads. This repertoire comprises 500,000 to 600,000 distinct CDR3 sequences; its ten largest clones make up around 4%. Material for sequencing was blood T cells: a sorted CD56 or NKG2C T cell subset, CD4+ or CD8+ T cells, or bulk PBMC T cells (not recorded which). Receptors were obtained from a man younger than 30 in good health. CDR3s include the opening cysteine and the closing phenylalanine or tryptophan. The order of the fields is V gene, J gene, CDR3 protein.

TRBV9,TRBJ2-7,CASSAEGGRQRATTQYF
TRBV7-2,TRBJ2-3,CASSLLGVADTQYF
TRBV2,TRBJ2-1,CASEDGLNEQFF
TRBV12-3/TRBV12-4,TRBJ2-7,CASSRDSSYEQYF
TRBV5-1,TRBJ2-1,CASSLQEGIGNEQFF
TRBV20-1,TRBJ1-6,CSVGRSMDSPLHF
TRBV7-2,TRBJ1-5,CASSFEGMFQPQHF
TRBV12-3/TRBV12-4,TRBJ2-7,CASSLTSSPEQYF
TRBV28,TRBJ2-6,CASSSGTGGQGSSGANVLTF
TRBV20-1,TRBJ2-5,CSASRADGQETQYF
TRBV5-1,TRBJ2-5,CASSYRGTSTQETQYF
TRBV11-2,TRBJ2-4,CASSLSTGGVSRAIKNIQYF
TRBV6-5,TRBJ2-7,CASSYDGSPYEQYF
TRBV6-2/TRBV6-3,TRBJ1-2,CASSVPGQGSNGYTF
TRBV5-5,TRBJ2-1,CASSRRVPNEQFF
TRBV19,TRBJ2-1,CATRQISSYNEQFF
TRBV12-3/TRBV12-4,TRBJ1-3,CASSLRGQPTSSGNTIYF
TRBV20-1,TRBJ2-1,CSARPGQGGLEQFF
TRBV27,TRBJ1-5,CASSPPRRTQHF
TRBV18,TRBJ1-3,CASSPNRFSGNTIYF
TRBV6-2/TRBV6-3,TRBJ1-5,CASSYSDPNQPQHF
TRBV29-1,TRBJ2-1,CSARLAGGHMGNEQFF
TRBV7-3,TRBJ2-3,CASSFSGGGTDTQYF
TRBV7-2,TRBJ2-3,CASSLVGFADTQYF
TRBV11-1,TRBJ1-1,CASSFYRGQEAFF
TRBV6-1,TRBJ2-6,CASSLQDFSSGANVLTF
TRBV7-9,TRBJ1-2,CASSLASNGYTF
TRBV16,TRBJ1-1,CASSQLGQGEAFF
TRBV11-2,TRBJ2-1,CASSLVRTVYNEQFF
TRBV10-3,TRBJ2-1,CAISGYETSGTANEQFF
TRBV12-3/TRBV12-4,TRBJ1-6,CASSLPGSPLHF
TRBV5-5,TRBJ2-5,CASSLASGPKQETQYF
TRBV7-6,TRBJ2-3,CASSHLGIEATDTQYF
TRBV11-2,TRBJ1-5,CASSLFLDQPQHF
TRBV12-5,TRBJ1-5,CASGLVAYQPQHF
TRBV12-3/TRBV12-4,TRBJ1-4,CASSPRVLANEKLFF
TRBV12-3/TRBV12-4,TRBJ2-1,CASSLPGGPSEQFF